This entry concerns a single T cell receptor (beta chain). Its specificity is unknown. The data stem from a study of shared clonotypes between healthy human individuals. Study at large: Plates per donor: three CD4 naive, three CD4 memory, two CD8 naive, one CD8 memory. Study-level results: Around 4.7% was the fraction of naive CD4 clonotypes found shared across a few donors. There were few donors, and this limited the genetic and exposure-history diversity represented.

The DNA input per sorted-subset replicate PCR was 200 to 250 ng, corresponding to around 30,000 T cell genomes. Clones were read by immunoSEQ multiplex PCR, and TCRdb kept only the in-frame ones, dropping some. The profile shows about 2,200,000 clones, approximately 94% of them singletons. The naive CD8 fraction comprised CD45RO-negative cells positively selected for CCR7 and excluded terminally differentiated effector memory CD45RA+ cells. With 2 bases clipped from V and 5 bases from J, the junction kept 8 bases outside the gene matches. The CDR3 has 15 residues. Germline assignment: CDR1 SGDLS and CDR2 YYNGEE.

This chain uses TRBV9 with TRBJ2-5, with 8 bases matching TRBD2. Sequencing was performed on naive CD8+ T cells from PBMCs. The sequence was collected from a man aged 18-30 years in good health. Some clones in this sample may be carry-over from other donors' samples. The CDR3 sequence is CASSVFSGKSETQYF. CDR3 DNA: TGTGCCAGCAGCGTTTTTAGCGGGAAATCGGAGACCCAGTACTTC.